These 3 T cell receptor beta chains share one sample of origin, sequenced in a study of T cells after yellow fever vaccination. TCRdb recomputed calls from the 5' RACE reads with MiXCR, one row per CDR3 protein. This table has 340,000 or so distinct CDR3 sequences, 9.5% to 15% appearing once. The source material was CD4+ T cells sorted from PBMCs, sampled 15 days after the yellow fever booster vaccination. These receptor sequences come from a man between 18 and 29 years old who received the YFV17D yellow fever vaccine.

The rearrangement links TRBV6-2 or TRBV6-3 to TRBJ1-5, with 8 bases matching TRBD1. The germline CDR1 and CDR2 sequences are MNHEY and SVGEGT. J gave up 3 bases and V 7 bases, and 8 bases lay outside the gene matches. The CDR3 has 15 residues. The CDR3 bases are TGTGCCAGCACCGACGACAGGGGCTACAATCAGCCCCAGCATTTT. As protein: CASTDDRGYNQPQHF.

CDR3 residues: CASSPPGTDEAFF. The CDR3 nucleotides read TGTGCCAGCAGCCCGCCCGGGACAGATGAAGCTTTCTTT. The gene calls are TRBV7-3 and TRBJ1-1; 7 bases line up with TRBD1. This CDR3 has 13 residues. Losses at the gene ends were 5 bases for V and 7 bases for J; bases not matched to a gene: 7. Germline CDR1 and CDR2: SGHTA and FQGTGA.

In DNA form, the CDR3 reads TGTGCCAGCAGCGTAGCGGGGGGGCTTGGAGAGACCCAGTACTTC. This encodes CASSVAGGLGETQYF. The V call is TRBV9, the J call TRBJ2-5; 8 nucleotides align to TRBD2. Trimming took 0 bases from V and 4 from J; bases not matched to a gene: 5. Germline CDR1 SGDLS, CDR2 YYNGEE. The CDR3 runs 15 residues.